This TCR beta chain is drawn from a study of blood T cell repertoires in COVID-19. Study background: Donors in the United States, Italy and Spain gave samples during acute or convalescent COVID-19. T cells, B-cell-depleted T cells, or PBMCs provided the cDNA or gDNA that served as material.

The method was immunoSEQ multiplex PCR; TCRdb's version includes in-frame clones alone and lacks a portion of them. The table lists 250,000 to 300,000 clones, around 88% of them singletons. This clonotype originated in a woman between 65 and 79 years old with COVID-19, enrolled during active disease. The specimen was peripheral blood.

The CDR3 protein is CASSWGGTEAFF. The CDR3 DNA is TGTGCCAGCAGCTGGGGGGGCACTGAAGCTTTCTTT. The chain is built from TRBV5-6 and TRBJ1-1; perhaps TRBD1 as D (5 bases). Germline-derived CDR1 and CDR2 are SGHDT and YYEEEE. The CDR3 has 12 residues. V was shortened by 3 bases and J by 4 bases, with 7 bases between the two germline ends.